This T cell receptor beta chain is drawn from a study of OX40 agonist ivuxolimab in advanced cancers. Study context: The study gave patients intravenous ivuxolimab at 0.01 to 10 mg/kg every 2 weeks. General study results and limits: The expanded peripheral T cells' antigen specificity was not determined. CD8+ T cells were the subset that, on average, had more expanded clones than CD4+.

Produced via immunoSEQ multiplex PCR; TCRdb's table is partial and in-frame only. The data contain tens of thousands of clones, approximately 90% of them singletons. V trimming: 10 bases; J trimming: 2 bases; junction bases outside the gene matches: 7. From germline, CDR1 is MDHEN and CDR2 SYDVKM. The CDR3 spans 14 residues. With regard to this clone: Antigen specificity is unknown.

This rearrangement joins TRBV28 to TRBJ2-7; 11 bases align to TRBD2. Sequencing used CD4+ or CD8+ T cells sorted from blood, obtained in a trial of the OX40 agonist ivuxolimab. The source is an adult with an advanced solid tumor such as melanoma, head and neck, liver or kidney cancer. For the CDR3, the DNA is TGTGCCACCTTAGCGGGGGGGCAGCCCTACGAGCAGTACTTC. Amino acid sequence: CATLAGGQPYEQYF.